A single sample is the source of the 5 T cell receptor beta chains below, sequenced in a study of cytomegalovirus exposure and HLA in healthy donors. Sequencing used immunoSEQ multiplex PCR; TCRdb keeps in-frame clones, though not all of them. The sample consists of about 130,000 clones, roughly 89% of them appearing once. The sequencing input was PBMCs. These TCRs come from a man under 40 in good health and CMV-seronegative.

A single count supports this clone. The CDR3 loop is CASSLPGGSSYNEQFF. The CDR3 DNA follows: TGTGCCAGCAGCCTCCCGGGGGGGAGCTCCTACAATGAGCAGTTCTTC. This chain links TRBV2 with TRBJ2-1, with 8 positions matching TRBD2. The CDR3 is made up of 16 amino acids. Trimming at V came to 6 bases and at J to 0 bases, leaving 7 bases not matched to a gene. Germline CDR1 and CDR2: SNHLY and FYNNEI.

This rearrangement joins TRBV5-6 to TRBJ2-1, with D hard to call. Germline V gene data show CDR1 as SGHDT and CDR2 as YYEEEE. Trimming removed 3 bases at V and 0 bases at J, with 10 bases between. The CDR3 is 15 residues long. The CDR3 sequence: CASSSPRSSYNEQFF. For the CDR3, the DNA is TGTGCCAGCAGCTCTCCCCGGAGCTCCTACAATGAGCAGTTCTTC.

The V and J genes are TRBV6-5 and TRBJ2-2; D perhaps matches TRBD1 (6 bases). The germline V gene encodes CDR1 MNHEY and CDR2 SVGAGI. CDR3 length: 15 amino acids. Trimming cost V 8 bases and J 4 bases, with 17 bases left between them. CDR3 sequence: CASGTQQGGTGELFF. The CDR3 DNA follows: TGTGCCAGCGGAACCCAACAGGGTGGCACCGGGGAGCTGTTTTTT.

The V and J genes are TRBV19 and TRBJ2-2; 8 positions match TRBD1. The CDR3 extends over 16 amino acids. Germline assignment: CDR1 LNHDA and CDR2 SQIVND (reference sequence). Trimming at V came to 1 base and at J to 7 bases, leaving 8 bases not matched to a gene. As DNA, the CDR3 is TGTGCCAGTAGTATAGTGGGCAGGGGGCAGGTCGGGGAGCTGTTTTTT. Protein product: CASSIVGRGQVGELFF. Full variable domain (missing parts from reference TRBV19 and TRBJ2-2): DGGITQSPKYLFRKEGQNVTLSCEQNLNHDAMYWYRQDPGQGLRLIYYSQIVNDFQKGDIAEGYSVSREKKESFPLTVTSAQKNPTAFYLCASSIVGRGQVGELFFGEGSRLTVL.

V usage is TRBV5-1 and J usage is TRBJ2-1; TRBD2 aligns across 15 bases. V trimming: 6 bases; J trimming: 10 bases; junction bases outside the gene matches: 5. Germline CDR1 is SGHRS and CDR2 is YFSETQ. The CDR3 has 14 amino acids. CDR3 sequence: CASKLGTSGGEQFF. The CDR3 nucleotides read TGCGCCAGCAAACTCGGGACTAGCGGGGGGGAGCAGTTCTTC.